This passage covers 7 T cell receptor beta chains from one sample sequenced in a study of response to subunit inactivated influenza vaccine. TCRdb re-called the RT-PCR reads through MiXCR, storing one row per CDR3 protein. The table has approximately 680,000 distinct CDR3 sequences, approximately 15% seen once; the top ten hold roughly 12%. Sequences were derived from PBMCs from blood, sampled approximately 13 days after vaccination. The origin of the receptors is a man aged 45-65 years who received an inactivated influenza vaccine.

This clonotype was seen only a few times. This rearrangement joins TRBV5-1 to TRBJ2-7, with D tentatively TRBD1 (6 bases). The V gene's germline CDR1 is SGHRS and CDR2 YFSETQ. This CDR3 has 15 residues. V was clipped by 2 bases and J by 0 bases, with 12 bases between them. CDR3 nucleotides: TGCGCCAGCAGCTTTACCAGGGACACCTCCTACGAGCAGTACTTC. The encoded protein is CASSFTRDTSYEQYF.

In this sample, this clonotype turned up a few times. The J gene is TRBJ2-4, the V gene TRBV28; 7 nucleotides line up with TRBD1. This CDR3 is built from 16 residues. Germline CDR1 is MDHEN and CDR2 is SYDVKM. V shed 5 bases and J 0 bases; nucleotides not matched to a gene: 7. CDR3 sequence reads: CASSVPGQLAKNIQYF. DNA of the CDR3: TGTGCCAGCAGTGTTCCGGGACAGCTAGCCAAAAACATTCAGTACTTC.

The rearrangement joins TRBV7-9 to TRBJ2-7; 7 bases match TRBD1. Per the germline V gene, CDR1 is SEHNR and CDR2 is FQNEAQ (reference sequence). Trimming at V came to 4 bases and at J to 4 bases, leaving 7 bases not matched to a gene. This CDR3 has 14 amino acids. CDR3 coding DNA: TGTGCCAGCAGCTCCCGGGACAGCAGATACGAGCAGTACTTC. This gives the protein CASSSRDSRYEQYF.

The gene calls are TRBV5-5 and TRBJ2-3; 10 bases match TRBD2. The CDR3 totals 18 residues. Germline CDR1 is SGHKS and CDR2 is YYEKEE (reference sequence). V trimming: 7 bases; J trimming: 4 bases; junction bases outside the gene matches: 18. The CDR3 loop is CASVLRWASGRVADTQYF. The CDR3 nucleotides read TGTGCCAGCGTCCTCCGGTGGGCTAGCGGGAGAGTTGCAGATACGCAGTATTTT.

A few counts support this clonotype. The chain is built from TRBV7-2 and TRBJ2-3; either TRBD1 or TRBD2 may fit D (5 bases each). Germline CDR1 reads SGHTA; CDR2 reads FQGNSA. The CDR3 totals 15 residues. V was cut by 5 bases and J by 2 bases, with 14 bases left in between. The CDR3 region has the DNA TGTGCCAGCAGCGTGGGGGTGGGGGACACAGATACGCAGTATTTT. It yields the protein CASSVGVGDTDTQYF. The full variable domain, completed using reference TRBV7-2 and TRBJ2-3, is GAGVSQSPSNKVTEKGKDVELRCDPISGHTALYWYRQSLGQGLEFLIYFQGNSAPDKSGLPSDRFSAERTGGSVSTLTIQRTQQEDSAVYLCASSVGVGDTDTQYFGPGTRLTVL.

V and J are TRBV20-1 and TRBJ1-1; 7 nucleotides align to TRBD1. The germline V gene encodes CDR1 DFQATT and CDR2 SNEGSKA (reference sequence). The CDR3 totals 15 residues. This CDR3 is CSPTTAGQTNTEAFF. CDR3 DNA: TGCAGCCCAACTACGGCGGGACAGACGAACACTGAAGCTTTCTTT.

This clonotype was counted ten times or more. The rearrangement joins TRBV4-3 to TRBJ2-5; 8 bases match TRBD1. The CDR3 sequence is 17 residues long. V trimming: 0 bases; J trimming: 7 bases; junction bases outside the gene matches: 13. The germline V gene encodes CDR1 LGHNA and CDR2 YSLEER. This CDR3 reads CASSQDFGVDGQGTQYF. The CDR3 DNA is TGCGCCAGCAGCCAAGATTTTGGCGTCGACGGACAGGGGACCCAGTACTTC.